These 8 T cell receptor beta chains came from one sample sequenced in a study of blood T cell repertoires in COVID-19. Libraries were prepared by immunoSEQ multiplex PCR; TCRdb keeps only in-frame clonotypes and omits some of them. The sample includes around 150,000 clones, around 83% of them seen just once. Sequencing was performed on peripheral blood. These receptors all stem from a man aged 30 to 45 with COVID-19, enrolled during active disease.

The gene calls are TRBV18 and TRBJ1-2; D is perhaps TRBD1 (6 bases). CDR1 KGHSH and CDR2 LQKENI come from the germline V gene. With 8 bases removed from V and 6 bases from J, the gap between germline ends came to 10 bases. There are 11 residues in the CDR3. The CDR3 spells CASTPGDGYTF. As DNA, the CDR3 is TGTGCCAGCACCCCAGGGGATGGCTACACCTTC.

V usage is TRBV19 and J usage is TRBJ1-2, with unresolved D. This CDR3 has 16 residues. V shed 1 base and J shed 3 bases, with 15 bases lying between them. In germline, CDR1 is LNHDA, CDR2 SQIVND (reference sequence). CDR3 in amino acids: CASSIAEHPGDYGYTF. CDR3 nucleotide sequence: TGTGCCAGTAGTATAGCCGAGCACCCCGGGGACTATGGCTACACCTTC.

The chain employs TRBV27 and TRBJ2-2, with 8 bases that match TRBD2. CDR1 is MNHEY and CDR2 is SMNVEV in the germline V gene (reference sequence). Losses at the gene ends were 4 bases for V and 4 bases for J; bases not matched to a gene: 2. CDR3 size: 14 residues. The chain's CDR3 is CASSSSGGTGELFF. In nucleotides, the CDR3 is TGTGCCAGCAGTTCCAGCGGGGGCACCGGGGAGCTGTTTTTT.

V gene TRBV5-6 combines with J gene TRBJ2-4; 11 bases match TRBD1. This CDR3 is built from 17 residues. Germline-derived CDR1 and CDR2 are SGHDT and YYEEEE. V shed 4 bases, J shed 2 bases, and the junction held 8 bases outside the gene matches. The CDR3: CASSPRTGGISKNIQYF. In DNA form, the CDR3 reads TGTGCCAGCAGCCCTAGGACAGGGGGCATATCCAAAAACATTCAGTACTTC.

This CDR3 reads CASSLGAYSGANVLTF. The CDR3 region has the DNA TGTGCCAGCAGCTTAGGCGCCTACTCTGGGGCCAACGTCCTGACTTTC. The chain joins TRBV7-6 to TRBJ2-6; no definite D call. Germline CDR1 SGHVS, CDR2 FNYEAQ. The V end lost 1 base, the J end lost 0 bases, and 7 bases lay between the germline ends. The CDR3 runs 16 residues.

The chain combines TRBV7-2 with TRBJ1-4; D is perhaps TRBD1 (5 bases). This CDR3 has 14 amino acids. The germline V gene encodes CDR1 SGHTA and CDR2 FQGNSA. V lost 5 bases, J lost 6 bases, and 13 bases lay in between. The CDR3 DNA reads TGTGCCAGCAGCATCGACTGGGGCGATGAAAAACTGTTTTTT. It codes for CASSIDWGDEKLFF.

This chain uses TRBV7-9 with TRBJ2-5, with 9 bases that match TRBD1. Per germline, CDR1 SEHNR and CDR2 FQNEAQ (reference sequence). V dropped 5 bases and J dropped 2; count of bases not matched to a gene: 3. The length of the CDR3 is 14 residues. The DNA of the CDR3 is TGTGCCAGCAGCACGGGGACAGGGCAAGAGACCCAGTACTTC. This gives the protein CASSTGTGQETQYF.

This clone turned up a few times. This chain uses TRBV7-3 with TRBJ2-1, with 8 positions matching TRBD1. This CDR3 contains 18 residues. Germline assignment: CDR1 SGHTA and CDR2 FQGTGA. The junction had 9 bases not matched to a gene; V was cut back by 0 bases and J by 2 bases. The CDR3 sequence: CASSLTGWGTGAYNEQFF. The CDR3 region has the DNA TGTGCCAGCAGCTTAACGGGATGGGGGACAGGAGCCTACAATGAGCAGTTCTTC.